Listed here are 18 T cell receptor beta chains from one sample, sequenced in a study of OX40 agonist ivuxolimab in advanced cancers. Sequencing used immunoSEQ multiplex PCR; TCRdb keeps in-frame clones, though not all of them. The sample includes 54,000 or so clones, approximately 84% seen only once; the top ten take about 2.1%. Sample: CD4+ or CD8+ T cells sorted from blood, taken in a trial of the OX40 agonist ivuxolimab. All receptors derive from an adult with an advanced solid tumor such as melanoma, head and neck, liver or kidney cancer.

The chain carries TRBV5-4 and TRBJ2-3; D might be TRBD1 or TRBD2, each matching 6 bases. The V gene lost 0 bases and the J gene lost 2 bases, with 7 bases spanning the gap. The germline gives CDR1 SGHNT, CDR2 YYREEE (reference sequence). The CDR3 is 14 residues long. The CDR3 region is CASSLGGATDTQYF. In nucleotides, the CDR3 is TGTGCCAGCAGCTTGGGGGGGGCCACAGATACGCAGTATTTT.

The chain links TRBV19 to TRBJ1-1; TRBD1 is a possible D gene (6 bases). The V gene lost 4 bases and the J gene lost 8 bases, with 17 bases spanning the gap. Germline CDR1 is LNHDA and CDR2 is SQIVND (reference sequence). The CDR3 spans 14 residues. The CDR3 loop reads CASSTSPRTAEAFF. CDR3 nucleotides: TGTGCCAGTAGTACGAGCCCCAGGACAGCCGAAGCTTTCTTT.

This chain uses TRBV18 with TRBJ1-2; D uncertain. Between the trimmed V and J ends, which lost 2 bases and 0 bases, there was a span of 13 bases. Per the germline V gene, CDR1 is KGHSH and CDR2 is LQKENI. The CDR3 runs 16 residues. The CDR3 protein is CASSPGYRVANYGYTF. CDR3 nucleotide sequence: TGTGCCAGCTCACCAGGCTACCGGGTAGCTAACTATGGCTACACCTTC.

CDR3 in DNA: TGTGCCAGCGGCCGGGTCCTAGGTGGCTACGAGCAGTACTTC. This encodes CASGRVLGGYEQYF. This chain connects TRBV6-5 to TRBJ2-7; unclear D gene. The germline V gene has CDR1 MNHEY and CDR2 SVGAGI. The CDR3 is made up of 14 amino acids. Trimming took 8 bases from V and 3 from J, leaving 17 bases between them.

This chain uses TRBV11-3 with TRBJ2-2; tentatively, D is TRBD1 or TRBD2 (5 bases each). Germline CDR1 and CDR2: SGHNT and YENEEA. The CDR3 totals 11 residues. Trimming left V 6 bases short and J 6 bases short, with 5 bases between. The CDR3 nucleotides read TGTGCCAGCAGGGGGGCCGGGGAGCTGTTTTTT. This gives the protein CASRGAGELFF.

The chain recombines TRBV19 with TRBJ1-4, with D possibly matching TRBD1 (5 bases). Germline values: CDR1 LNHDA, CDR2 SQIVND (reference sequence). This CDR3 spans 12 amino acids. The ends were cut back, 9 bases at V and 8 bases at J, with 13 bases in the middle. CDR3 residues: CASRRVGEKLFF. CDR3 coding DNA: TGTGCCAGCCGCAGGGTAGGGGAAAAACTGTTTTTT.

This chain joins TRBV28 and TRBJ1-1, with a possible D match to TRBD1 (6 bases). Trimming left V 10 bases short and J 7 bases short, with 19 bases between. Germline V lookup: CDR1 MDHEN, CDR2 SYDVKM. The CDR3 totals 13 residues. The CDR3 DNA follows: TGTGCCATTTTAGAGGGGGTCGGCGGTGAAGCTTTCTTT. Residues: CAILEGVGGEAFF.

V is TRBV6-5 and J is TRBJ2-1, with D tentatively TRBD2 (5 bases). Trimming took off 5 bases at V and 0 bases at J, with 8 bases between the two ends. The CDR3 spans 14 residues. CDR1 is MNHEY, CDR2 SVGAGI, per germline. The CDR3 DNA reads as TGTGCCAGCAGTAGCGGTAGCTCCTACAATGAGCAGTTCTTC. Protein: CASSSGSSYNEQFF.

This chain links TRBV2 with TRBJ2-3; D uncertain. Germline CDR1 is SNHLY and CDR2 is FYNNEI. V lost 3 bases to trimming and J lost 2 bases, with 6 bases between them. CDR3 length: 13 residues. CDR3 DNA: TGTGCCAGCAGTGACGACAACACAGATACGCAGTATTTT. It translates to CASSDDNTDTQYF.

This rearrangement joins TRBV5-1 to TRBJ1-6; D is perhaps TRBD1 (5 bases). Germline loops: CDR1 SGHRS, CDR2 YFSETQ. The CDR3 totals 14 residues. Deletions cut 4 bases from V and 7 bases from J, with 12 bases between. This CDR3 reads CASSLSGENSPLHF. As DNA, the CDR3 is TGCGCCAGCAGCCTTTCGGGGGAGAATTCACCCCTCCACTTT.

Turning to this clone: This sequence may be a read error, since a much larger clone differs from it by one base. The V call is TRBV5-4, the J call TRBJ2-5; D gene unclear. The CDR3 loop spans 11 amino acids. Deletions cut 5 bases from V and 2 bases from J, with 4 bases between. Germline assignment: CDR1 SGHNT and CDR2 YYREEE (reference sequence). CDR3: CASSLQETQYF. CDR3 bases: TGTGCCAGCAGTTTGCAAGAGACCCAGTACTTC.

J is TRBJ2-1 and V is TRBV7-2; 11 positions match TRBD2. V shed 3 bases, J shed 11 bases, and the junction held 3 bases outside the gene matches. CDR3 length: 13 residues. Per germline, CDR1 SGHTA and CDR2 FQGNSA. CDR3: CASSFRLAGQQFF. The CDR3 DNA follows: TGTGCCAGCAGCTTTAGACTAGCGGGACAGCAGTTCTTC.

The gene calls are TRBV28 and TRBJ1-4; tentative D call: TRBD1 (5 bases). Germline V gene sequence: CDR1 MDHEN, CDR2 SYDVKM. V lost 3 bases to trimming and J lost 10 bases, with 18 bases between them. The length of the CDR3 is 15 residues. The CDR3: CASSFILAGAGKLFF. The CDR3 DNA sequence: TGTGCCAGCAGTTTCATTCTTGCCGGGGCCGGAAAACTGTTTTTT.

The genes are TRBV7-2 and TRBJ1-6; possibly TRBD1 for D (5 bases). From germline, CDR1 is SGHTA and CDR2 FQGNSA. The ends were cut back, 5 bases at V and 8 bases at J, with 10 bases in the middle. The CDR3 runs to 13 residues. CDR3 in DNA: TGTGCCAGCAGCCTAGACAGATATTCACCCCTCCACTTT. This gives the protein CASSLDRYSPLHF.

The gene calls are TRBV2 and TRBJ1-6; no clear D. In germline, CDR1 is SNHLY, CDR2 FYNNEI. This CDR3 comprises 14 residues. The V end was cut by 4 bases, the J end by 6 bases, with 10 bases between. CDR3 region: CASSVQRLNSPLHF. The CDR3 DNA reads TGTGCCAGCAGTGTGCAACGGCTTAATTCACCCCTCCACTTT.

As DNA, the CDR3 is TGTGCCAGCAGGCTCCTAGGTGTAGGGAATTACGAGCAGTACTTC. Protein product: CASRLLGVGNYEQYF. The gene calls are TRBV6-6 and TRBJ2-7; D is uncertain. V was shortened by 6 bases and J by 4 bases, with 19 bases between the two germline ends. This CDR3 spans 15 amino acids. Germline CDR1 reads MNHNY; CDR2 reads SVGAGI (reference sequence).

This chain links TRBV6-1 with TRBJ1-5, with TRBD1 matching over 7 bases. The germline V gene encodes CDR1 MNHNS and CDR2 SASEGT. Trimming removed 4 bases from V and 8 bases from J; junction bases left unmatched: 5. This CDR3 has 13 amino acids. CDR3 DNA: TGTGCCAGCAGTGTTGACAGGGTTGAGCCCCAGCATTTT. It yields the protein CASSVDRVEPQHF.

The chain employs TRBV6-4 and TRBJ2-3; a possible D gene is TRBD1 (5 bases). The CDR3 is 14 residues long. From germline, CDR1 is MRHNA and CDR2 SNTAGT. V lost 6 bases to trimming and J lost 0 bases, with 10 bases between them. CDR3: CASSQDKSTDTQYF. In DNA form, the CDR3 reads TGTGCCAGCAGCCAGGACAAGAGCACAGATACGCAGTATTTT.